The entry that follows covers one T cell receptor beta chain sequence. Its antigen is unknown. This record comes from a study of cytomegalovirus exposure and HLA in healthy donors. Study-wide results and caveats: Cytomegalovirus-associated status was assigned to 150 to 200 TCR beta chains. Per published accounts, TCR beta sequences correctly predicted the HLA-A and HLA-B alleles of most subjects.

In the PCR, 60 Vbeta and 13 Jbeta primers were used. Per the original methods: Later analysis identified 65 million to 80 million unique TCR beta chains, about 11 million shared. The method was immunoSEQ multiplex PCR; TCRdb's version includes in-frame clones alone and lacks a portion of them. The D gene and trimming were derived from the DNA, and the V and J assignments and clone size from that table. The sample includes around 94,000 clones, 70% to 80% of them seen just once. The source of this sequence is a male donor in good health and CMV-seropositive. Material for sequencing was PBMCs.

CDR3 DNA sequence: TGTGCCAGCAGCCGGCGGACTAGCGGGGTAACTCTCGAGCAGTACTTC. Residues: CASSRRTSGVTLEQYF. The V gene is TRBV4-2, the J gene TRBJ2-7; TRBD2 agrees at 12 bases. CDR3 length: 16 amino acids. V was clipped by 4 bases and J by 6 bases; unmatched bases: 10. The germline gives CDR1 LGHNA, CDR2 YNFKEQ.